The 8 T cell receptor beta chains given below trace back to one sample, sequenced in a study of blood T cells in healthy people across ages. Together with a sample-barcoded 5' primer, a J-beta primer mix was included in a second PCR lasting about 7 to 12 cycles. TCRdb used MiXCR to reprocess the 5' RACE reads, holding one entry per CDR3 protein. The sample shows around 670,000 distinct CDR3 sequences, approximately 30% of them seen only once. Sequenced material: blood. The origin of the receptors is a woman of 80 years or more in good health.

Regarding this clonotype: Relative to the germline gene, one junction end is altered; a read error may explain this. The CDR3 DNA reads as TGTGCCAGAAGCTTAGTCGGTGGAATGTCCTACGAGCAGTACTTC. Its translation: CARSLVGGMSYEQYF. The genes are TRBV11-2 and TRBJ2-7; D unresolved. The length of the CDR3 is 15 residues. Germline V gene sequence: CDR1 SGHAT, CDR2 FQNNGV.

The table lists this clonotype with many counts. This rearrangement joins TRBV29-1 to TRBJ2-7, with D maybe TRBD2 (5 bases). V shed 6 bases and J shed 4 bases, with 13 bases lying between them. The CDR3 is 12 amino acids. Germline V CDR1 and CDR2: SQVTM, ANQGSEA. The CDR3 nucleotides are TGCAGCGTCACCGAGGGAATTTACGAGCAGTACTTC. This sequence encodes CSVTEGIYEQYF.

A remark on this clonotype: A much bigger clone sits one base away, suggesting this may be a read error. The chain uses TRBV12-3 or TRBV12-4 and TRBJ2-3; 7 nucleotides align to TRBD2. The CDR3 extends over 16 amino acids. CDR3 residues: CAGSLGFAGGTDTQYF. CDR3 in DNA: TGTGCCGGCAGTTTAGGATTTGCGGGGGGCACAGATACGCAGTATTTT.

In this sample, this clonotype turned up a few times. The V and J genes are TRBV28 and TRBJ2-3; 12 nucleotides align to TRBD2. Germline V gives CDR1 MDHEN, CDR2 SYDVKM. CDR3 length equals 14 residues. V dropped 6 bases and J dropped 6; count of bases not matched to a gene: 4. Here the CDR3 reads CASRTSGGRDTQYF. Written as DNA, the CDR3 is TGTGCCAGCAGGACTAGCGGGGGTAGGGATACGCAGTATTTT.

CDR3 sequence (DNA): TGTGCCAGCGGTGGGACAGGGATATTCGGGGAGCTGTTTTTT. It codes for CASGGTGIFGELFF. This sequence joins TRBV7-2 and TRBJ2-2; TRBD1 aligns across 9 bases. This CDR3 spans 14 amino acids. The germline CDR1 and CDR2 sequences are SGHTA and FQGNSA. The J segment lost 7 bases and the V segment lost 8 bases, leaving 8 bases of the junction unmatched.

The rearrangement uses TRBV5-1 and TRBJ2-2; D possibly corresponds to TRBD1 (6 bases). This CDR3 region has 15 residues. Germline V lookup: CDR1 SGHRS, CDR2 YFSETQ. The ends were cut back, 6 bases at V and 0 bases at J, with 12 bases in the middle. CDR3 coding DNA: TGCGCCAGCAAAAGGGACACGGCGAACACCGGGGAGCTGTTTTTT. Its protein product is CASKRDTANTGELFF.

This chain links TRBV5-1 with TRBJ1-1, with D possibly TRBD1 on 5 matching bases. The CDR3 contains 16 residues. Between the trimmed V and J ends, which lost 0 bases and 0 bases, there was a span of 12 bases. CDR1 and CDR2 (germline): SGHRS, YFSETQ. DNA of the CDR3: TGCGCCAGCAGCTTGGATGGAGGGGCCCTGAACACTGAAGCTTTCTTT. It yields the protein CASSLDGGALNTEAFF.

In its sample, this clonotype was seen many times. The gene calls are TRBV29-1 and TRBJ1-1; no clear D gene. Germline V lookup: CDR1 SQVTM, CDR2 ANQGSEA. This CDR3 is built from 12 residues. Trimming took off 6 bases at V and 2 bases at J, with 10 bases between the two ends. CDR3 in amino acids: CSVYDPNTEAFF. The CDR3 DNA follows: TGCAGCGTCTACGACCCTAACACTGAAGCTTTCTTT.